This T cell receptor (beta chain) was captured by sequencing in a study of cytomegalovirus exposure and HLA in healthy donors. Study-wide results and caveats: Available immune exposure information covered CMV serostatus only.

Worth noting for this clone: Its antigen is not identified.

With 60 Vbeta and 13 Jbeta primers, the PCR was carried out. The authors' processing: Among the unique TCR beta chains that a later analysis counted, about 81 million in all, roughly 11 million were shared. Here immunoSEQ multiplex PCR was the method, and the copy in TCRdb shows in-frame clones only, minus some. V, J and clone size reflect that table, while D and trimming were determined from the DNA. Among fewer than 110,000 clones listed, more than 65% were seen once. Donors sampled were nominally healthy, though unrecorded immune exposures were likely. The CDR3 length is 13 residues. Trimming removed 11 bases at V and 1 base at J, with 14 bases between.

Sequenced: PBMCs. This TCR was sampled from a male donor in good health and CMV-seronegative. The chain recombines TRBV23-1 with TRBJ1-1, with D uncertain. TRBV23-1 is classed as an ORF, of uncertain function. This chain's CDR3 is CAAVVGKNTEAFF. The CDR3, as DNA: TGCGCCGCTGTCGTCGGGAAGAACACTGAAGCTTTCTTT.